The 14 T cell receptor beta chains below come from one sample, sequenced in a study of T cell repertoires in cytomegalovirus infection. TCRdb recomputed calls from the reads with MiXCR, one row per CDR3 protein. The sample includes a few hundred thousand distinct CDR3 sequences, approximately 18% of them seen just once. The material sequenced was PBMCs. The receptors originated from a human donor in good health (CMV status not recorded). Some clones in this sample may be carry-over from other donors' samples.

This clonotype was detected only a few times. The chain combines TRBV6-5 with TRBJ1-1; TRBD1 matches at 8 bases. CDR1 MNHEY and CDR2 SVGAGI come from the germline V gene. The CDR3 runs 15 residues. Germline trimming cut 5 bases from V and 1 base from J; bases unmatched to any gene: 6. This CDR3 is CASSPAGTGNTEAFF. The CDR3, as DNA: TGTGCCAGCAGTCCAGCAGGGACAGGGAACACTGAAGCTTTCTTT.

This clonotype was observed at least ten times. V and J are TRBV7-2 and TRBJ2-3, with 11 bases lining up with TRBD2. The CDR3 covers 16 residues. Germline V CDR1 and CDR2: SGHTA, FQGNSA. J lost 0 bases, V lost 5 bases, and 4 bases had no gene match. The CDR3 coding sequence is TGTGCCAGCAGCCTACTAGCGGGAGAAAGCACAGATACGCAGTATTTT. Translated, it gives CASSLLAGESTDTQYF.

This clonotype was detected only a few times. This chain connects TRBV7-6 to TRBJ2-7, with 10 bases aligning to TRBD2. CDR3 length: 16 amino acids. Trimming removed 5 bases from V and 2 bases from J; junction bases left unmatched: 9. The germline V gene has CDR1 SGHVS and CDR2 FNYEAQ. Here the CDR3 reads CASSPRLAGNAYEQYF. The CDR3 bases are TGTGCCAGCAGCCCACGACTAGCGGGCAACGCCTACGAGCAGTACTTC.

This clonotype was seen a few times. The genes are TRBV18 and TRBJ2-3, with D possibly being TRBD1 (6 bases). The CDR3 sequence is 14 residues long. Trimming took 2 bases from V and 5 from J, leaving 11 bases between them. Germline CDR1 KGHSH, CDR2 LQKENI. The CDR3 here is CASSPTTGRDTQYF. In nucleotides, the CDR3 is TGTGCCAGCTCACCAACAACAGGGAGAGATACGCAGTATTTT.

The CDR3 DNA reads as TGTGCCAGCACCAGACAGGGATTGCTAACCTACGAGCAGTACTTC. It is translated as CASTRQGLLTYEQYF. This chain links TRBV2 with TRBJ2-7, with 7 bases that match TRBD1. Germline V gene sequence: CDR1 SNHLY, CDR2 FYNNEI. The CDR3 sequence is 15 residues long. The junction had 11 bases not matched to a gene; V was cut back by 7 bases and J by 2 bases.

This clonotype was seen only a few times. The chain uses TRBV12-3 or TRBV12-4 and TRBJ1-3; possible D gene TRBD1, 5 bases. CDR3 length: 16 residues. The germline V and J ends were trimmed by 7 bases and 1 base, with 17 bases remaining between them. The CDR3 DNA reads TGTGCCAGCACCCCACTGGGGTGGGGGTCTGGAAACACCATATATTTT. It specifies CASTPLGWGSGNTIYF.

About this clonotype: A much larger clone differs from this one at a single base, so this may be a read error. This chain joins TRBV7-2 and TRBJ2-5, with 7 nucleotides matching TRBD1. Germline V CDR1 and CDR2: SGHTA, FQGNSA. This CDR3 has 13 residues. V trimming: 5 bases; J trimming: 2 bases; junction bases outside the gene matches: 2. CDR3 in amino acids: CASSTGQQETQYF. The CDR3, as DNA: TGTGCCAGCAGCACGGGACAGCAAGAGACCCAGTACTTC.

This clonotype was observed a few times. The chain carries TRBV29-1 and TRBJ2-3; D may match TRBD1 or TRBD2 (5 bases each). The germline V and J ends were trimmed by 2 bases and 4 bases, with 10 bases remaining between them. The CDR3 sequence is 13 residues long. Germline CDR1 is SQVTM and CDR2 is ANQGSEA. CDR3 DNA: TGCAGCGTTGAAAGCTGGGGGTCAGATACGCAGTATTTT. Its translation is CSVESWGSDTQYF.

The sample holds many counts of this clonotype. J is TRBJ1-3 and V is TRBV7-8; TRBD1 matches at 7 bases. The CDR3 runs 14 residues. V lost 4 bases, J lost 2 bases, and 2 bases stayed unmatched. CDR1 is SGHVS and CDR2 is FQNEAQ in the germline V gene. The CDR3 region has the DNA TGTGCCAGCAGCTACAGGGGCGCTGGAAACACCATATATTTT. It codes for CASSYRGAGNTIYF.

In its sample, this clonotype was seen many times. J is TRBJ1-2 and V is TRBV7-2, with 7 bases identical to TRBD1. Looked up from germline, CDR1 is SGHTA and CDR2 is FQGNSA. This CDR3 spans 15 amino acids. J lost 0 bases, V lost 6 bases, and 7 bases had no gene match. CDR3 coding DNA: TGTGCCAGCAGGTCCGGGACAGCCACTAACTATGGCTACACCTTC. Protein sequence: CASRSGTATNYGYTF. Using reference TRBV7-2 and TRBJ1-2 for the parts outside the CDR3, the full variable domain is GAGVSQSPSNKVTEKGKDVELRCDPISGHTALYWYRQSLGQGLEFLIYFQGNSAPDKSGLPSDRFSAERTGGSVSTLTIQRTQQEDSAVYLCASRSGTATNYGYTFGSGTRLTVV.

The CDR3 is CAWSTNQGTEAFF. The CDR3 DNA follows: TGTGCCTGGAGTACTAATCAGGGGACTGAAGCTTTCTTT. This chain links TRBV30 with TRBJ1-1; the D gene is possibly TRBD1 (6 bases). Looked up from germline, CDR1 is GTSNPN and CDR2 is SVGIG (reference sequence). This CDR3 contains 13 residues. Trimming removed 2 bases from V and 5 bases from J, with 12 bases in between.

This clonotype was seen many times. CDR3: CASSLWDRENTEAFF. CDR3 coding DNA: TGTGCCAGCAGTTTATGGGACAGGGAGAACACTGAAGCTTTCTTT. This chain uses TRBV12-3 or TRBV12-4 with TRBJ1-1, with 9 bases aligning to TRBD1. The J segment lost 1 base and the V segment lost 2 bases, leaving 2 bases of the junction unmatched. The CDR3 sequence is 15 residues long.

J is TRBJ2-3 and V is TRBV4-3; 14 positions agree with TRBD2. The CDR3 runs to 18 residues. The trim removed 4 bases at V and 1 base at J, leaving 7 bases unmatched. Germline V gene lookup returns CDR1 LGHNA and CDR2 YSLEER. CDR3: CASSPGLAGAGGTDTQYF. The DNA for the CDR3 is TGCGCCAGCAGCCCGGGACTAGCGGGAGCAGGGGGCACAGATACGCAGTATTTT.

The sample holds a few counts of this clonotype. This chain joins TRBV6-2 or TRBV6-3 and TRBJ2-5, with D perhaps TRBD2 (5 bases). Between the trimmed V and J ends, which lost 6 bases and 13 bases, there was a span of 18 bases. Germline values: CDR1 MNHEY, CDR2 SVGEGT. The CDR3 has 12 residues. In DNA form, the CDR3 reads TGTGCCAGCAGGTCGGACTCCCCTACGCCGTACTTC. This codes for CASRSDSPTPYF.